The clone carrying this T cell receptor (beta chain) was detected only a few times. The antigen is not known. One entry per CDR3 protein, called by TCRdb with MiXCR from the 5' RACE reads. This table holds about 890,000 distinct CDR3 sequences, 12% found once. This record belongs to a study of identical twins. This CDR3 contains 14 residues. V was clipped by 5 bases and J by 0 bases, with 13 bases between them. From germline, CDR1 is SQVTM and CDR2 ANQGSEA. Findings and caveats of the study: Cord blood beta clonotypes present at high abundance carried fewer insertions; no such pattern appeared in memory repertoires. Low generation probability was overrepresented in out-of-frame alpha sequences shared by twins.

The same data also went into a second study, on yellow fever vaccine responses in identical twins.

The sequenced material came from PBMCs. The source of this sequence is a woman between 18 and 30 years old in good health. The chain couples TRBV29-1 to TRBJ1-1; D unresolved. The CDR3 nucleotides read TGCAGCGTTTCCAGTCAGCGGATGAACACTGAAGCTTTCTTT. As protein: CSVSSQRMNTEAFF.